This TCR beta chain appears in the sequencing data of a study of blood T cells in healthy people across ages. The use of a sample-barcoded 5' primer and a J-beta primer mix characterized a second PCR of roughly 6 to 11 cycles. TCRdb reprocessed the 5' RACE reads via MiXCR and lists one record per CDR3 protein. This sample has about a million distinct CDR3 sequences; roughly 51% occur once, and the top ten carry about a fifth. Regarding this clonotype: The antigen is unknown.

This CDR3 region has 11 residues. Germline values: CDR1 KGHSH, CDR2 LQKENI. V lost 2 bases and J lost 6, with 5 bases in between. Notes on the study in general: When set beside aged donors, long-lived donors presented more naive CD4+ cells and higher diversity. Measured against age, TCR beta diversity per million T cells decreased in a roughly linear manner.

Donor samples were obtained from healthy Caucasian individuals from Russia, aged about 6 to 100. The V and J genes are TRBV18 and TRBJ2-7, with a tentative D call TRBD1 (5 bases). Material for sequencing was blood. This clonotype originated in a woman aged 60-75 years in good health. CDR3 loop: CASSPRGEQYF. The CDR3 bases are TGTGCCAGCTCACCAAGGGGCGAGCAGTACTTC.